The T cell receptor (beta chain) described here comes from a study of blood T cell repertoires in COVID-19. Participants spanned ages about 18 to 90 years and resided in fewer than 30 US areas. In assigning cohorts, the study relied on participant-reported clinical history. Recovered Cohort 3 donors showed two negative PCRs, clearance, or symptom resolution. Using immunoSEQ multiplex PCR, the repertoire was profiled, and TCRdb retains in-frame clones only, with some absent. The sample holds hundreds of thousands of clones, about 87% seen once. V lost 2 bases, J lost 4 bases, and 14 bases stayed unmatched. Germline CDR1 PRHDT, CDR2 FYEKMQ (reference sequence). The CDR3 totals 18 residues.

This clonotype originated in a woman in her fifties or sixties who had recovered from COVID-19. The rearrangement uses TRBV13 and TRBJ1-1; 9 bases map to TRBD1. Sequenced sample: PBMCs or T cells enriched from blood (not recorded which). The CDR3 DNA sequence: TGTGCCAGCAGCTTACTCGGTTGGGAGACAGGGGGAAGCACTGAAGCTTTCTTT. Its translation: CASSLLGWETGGSTEAFF.